The next 12 T cell receptor beta chains were all read from a single sample in a study of siplizumab effects on memory and regulatory T cells (dated by TCRdb to the late 2010s). Libraries were prepared through the immunoSEQ multiplex PCR assay. As stored in TCRdb, this immuneACCESS dataset retains in-frame rearrangements with V and J assigned. A fraction of the clones does not appear; measured against another copy, unresolved V genes explain less than half of the discrepancy, and the remainder lacks a known reason. For this sample there are about 82,000 clones; roughly 87% appear just once. More than 1.5% of the sample comes from the top ten. Sequenced sample: Tregs sorted from blood. These receptors all come from a human donor in good health.

The chain has TRBV5-5 and TRBJ2-3; 8 nucleotides align to TRBD1. J was trimmed by 3 bases and V by 1 base; bases with no gene match: 7. CDR3 length equals 16 residues. Germline CDR1 is SGHKS and CDR2 is YYEKEE (reference sequence). CDR3 nucleotide sequence: TGTGCCAGCAGCTTGCTGGGGACAGGTCGGACAGATACGCAGTATTTT. Residues: CASSLLGTGRTDTQYF.

This clone has a handful of counts. The V call is TRBV19, the J call TRBJ2-3; D may be TRBD2 (5 bases). This CDR3 has 12 residues. Looked up from germline, CDR1 is LNHDA and CDR2 is SQIVND (reference sequence). Trimming shortened V by 4 bases and J by 6 bases, and 8 bases separated the two germline ends. CDR3 sequence: CASSRGLDTQYF. The DNA of the CDR3 is TGTGCCAGTAGTAGAGGACTGGATACGCAGTATTTT.

The V gene is TRBV19, the J gene TRBJ1-5; D unresolved. CDR3 length: 15 amino acids. Deletions cut 3 bases from V and 4 bases from J, with 13 bases between. Germline-derived CDR1 and CDR2 are LNHDA and SQIVND (reference sequence). CDR3 in amino acids: CASSIKAGWNQPQHF. CDR3 bases: TGTGCCAGTAGTATTAAGGCGGGATGGAATCAGCCCCAGCATTTT.

This chain connects TRBV6-4 to TRBJ2-1; 11 bases map to TRBD2. CDR1 and CDR2 from the germline V gene are MRHNA and SNTAGT. The CDR3 runs 16 residues. V trimming: 4 bases; J trimming: 5 bases; junction bases outside the gene matches: 7. CDR3 in amino acids: CASSGTGTSGHNEQFF. The CDR3 coding sequence is TGTGCCAGCAGTGGCACCGGGACTAGCGGACACAATGAGCAGTTCTTC.

The rearrangement joins TRBV28 to TRBJ2-7, with D unresolved. V lost 2 bases and J 4 bases, leaving 9 bases between the germline ends. The CDR3 has 13 residues. Germline CDR1 and CDR2: MDHEN and SYDVKM. This CDR3 reads CASSLIGRYEQYF. The CDR3 DNA follows: TGTGCCAGCAGTTTAATTGGCAGATACGAGCAGTACTTC.

The chain combines TRBV10-2 with TRBJ2-2; a possible D gene is TRBD1 (6 bases). The CDR3 totals 17 residues. The V gene's germline CDR1 is WSHSY and CDR2 SAAADI. The V end lost 6 bases, the J end lost 1 base, and 18 bases lay between the germline ends. For the CDR3, the DNA is TGCGCCAGCAGGGGGAAGACGGGACAACTGAACACCGGGGAGCTGTTTTTT. It encodes CASRGKTGQLNTGELFF.

The V and J genes are TRBV25-1 and TRBJ1-2; no clear D. The V gene lost 1 base and the J gene lost 2 bases, with 11 bases spanning the gap. Germline values: CDR1 MGHDK, CDR2 SYGVNS. There are 15 residues in the CDR3. The CDR3 region has the DNA TGTGCCAGCAGTGAATCGCGAGGGCCGAACTATGGCTACACCTTC. Translating it yields CASSESRGPNYGYTF.

This clone was counted only a few times. This sequence joins TRBV6-1 and TRBJ1-6, with TRBD1 as a possible D gene (5 bases). The CDR3 loop spans 14 amino acids. Germline-derived CDR1 and CDR2 are MNHNS and SASEGT. V was cut by 6 bases and J by 2 bases, with 8 bases left in between. CDR3 sequence: CASRKDTYNSPLHF. The CDR3 DNA reads TGTGCCAGCAGAAAGGACACCTATAATTCACCCCTCCACTTT.

The CDR3 loop reads CASSTGQVGSQPQHF. The CDR3 nucleotides read TGTGCCAGCTCAACCGGACAGGTGGGTAGTCAGCCCCAGCATTTT. This chain joins TRBV19 and TRBJ1-5; 7 nucleotides align to TRBD1. Per the germline V gene, CDR1 is LNHDA and CDR2 is SQIVND (reference sequence). The CDR3 covers 15 residues. J gave up 6 bases and V 9 bases, and 14 bases lay outside the gene matches. The variable domain in full, completed from reference TRBV19 and TRBJ1-5, reads DGGITQSPKYLFRKEGQNVTLSCEQNLNHDAMYWYRQDPGQGLRLIYYSQIVNDFQKGDIAEGYSVSREKKESFPLTVTSAQKNPTAFYLCASSTGQVGSQPQHFGDGTRLSIL.

This chain uses TRBV6-5 with TRBJ1-1; the D gene is possibly TRBD1 (6 bases). Trimming took 6 bases from V and 5 from J, leaving 19 bases between them. Germline V lookup: CDR1 MNHEY, CDR2 SVGAGI. The CDR3 spans 15 residues. The CDR3, as DNA: TGTGCCAGCAGGGGACACTCTGTTGGGGGGACTGAAGCTTTCTTT. It encodes CASRGHSVGGTEAFF.

The CDR3 DNA follows: TGTGCCAGCAGTTTATTCTCGGGACTGGGGGCCTCAACCCAGTACTTC. Translation gives CASSLFSGLGASTQYF. The chain employs TRBV27 and TRBJ2-5, with D perhaps matching TRBD1 or TRBD2 (6 bases each). Trimming stripped 1 base from V and 8 bases from J, with 20 bases between. The CDR3 spans 16 residues. Germline-derived CDR1 and CDR2 are MNHEY and SMNVEV (reference sequence).

This clone occurred once. The chain recombines TRBV7-9 with TRBJ1-1; 8 bases map to TRBD1. Germline CDR1 and CDR2: SEHNR and FQNEAQ (reference sequence). This CDR3 has 19 residues. J gave up 8 bases and V 3 bases, and 23 bases lay outside the gene matches. The CDR3 spells CASSLGTTGDEWRGREAFF. CDR3 sequence (DNA): TGTGCCAGCAGCTTGGGGACGACAGGGGATGAATGGCGGGGCAGAGAAGCTTTCTTT.